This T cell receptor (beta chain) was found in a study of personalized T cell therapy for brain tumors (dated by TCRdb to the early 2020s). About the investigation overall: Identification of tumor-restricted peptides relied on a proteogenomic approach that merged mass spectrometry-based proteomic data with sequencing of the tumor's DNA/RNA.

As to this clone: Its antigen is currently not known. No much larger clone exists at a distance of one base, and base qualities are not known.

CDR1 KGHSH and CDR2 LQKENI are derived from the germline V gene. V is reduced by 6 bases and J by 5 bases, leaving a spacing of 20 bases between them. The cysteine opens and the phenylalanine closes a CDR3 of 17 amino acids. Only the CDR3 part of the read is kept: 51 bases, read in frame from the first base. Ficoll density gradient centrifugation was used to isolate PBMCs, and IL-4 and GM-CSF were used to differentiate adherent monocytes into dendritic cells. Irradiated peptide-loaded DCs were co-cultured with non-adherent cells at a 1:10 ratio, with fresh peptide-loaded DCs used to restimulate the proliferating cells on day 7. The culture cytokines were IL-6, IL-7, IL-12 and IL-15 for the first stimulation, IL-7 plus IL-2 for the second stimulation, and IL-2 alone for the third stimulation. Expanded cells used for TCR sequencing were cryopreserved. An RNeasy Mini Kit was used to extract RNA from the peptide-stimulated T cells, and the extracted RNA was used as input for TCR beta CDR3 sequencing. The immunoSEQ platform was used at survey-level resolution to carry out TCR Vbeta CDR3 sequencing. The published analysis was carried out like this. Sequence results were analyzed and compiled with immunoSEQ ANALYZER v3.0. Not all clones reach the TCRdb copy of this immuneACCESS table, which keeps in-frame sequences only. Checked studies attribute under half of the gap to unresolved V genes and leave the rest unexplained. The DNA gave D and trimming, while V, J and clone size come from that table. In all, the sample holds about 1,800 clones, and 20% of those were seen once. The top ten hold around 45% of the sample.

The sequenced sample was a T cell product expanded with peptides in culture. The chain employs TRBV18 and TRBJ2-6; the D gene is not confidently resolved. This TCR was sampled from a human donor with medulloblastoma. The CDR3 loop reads CASSEFGRPLWANVLTF. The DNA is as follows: TGTGCCAGCTCCGAATTTGGCAGACCGCTCTGGGCCAACGTCCTGACTTTC.